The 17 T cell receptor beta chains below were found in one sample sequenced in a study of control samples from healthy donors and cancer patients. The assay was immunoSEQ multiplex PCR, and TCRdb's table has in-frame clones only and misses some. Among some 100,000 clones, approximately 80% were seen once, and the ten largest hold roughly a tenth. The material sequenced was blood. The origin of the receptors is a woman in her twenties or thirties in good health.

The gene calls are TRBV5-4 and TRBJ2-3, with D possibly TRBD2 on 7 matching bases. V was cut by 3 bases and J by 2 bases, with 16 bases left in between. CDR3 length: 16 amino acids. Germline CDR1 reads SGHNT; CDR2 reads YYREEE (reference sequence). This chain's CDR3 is CASSSGGTPLTDTQYF. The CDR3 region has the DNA TGTGCCAGCAGCTCGGGGGGCACTCCCCTCACAGATACGCAGTATTTT.

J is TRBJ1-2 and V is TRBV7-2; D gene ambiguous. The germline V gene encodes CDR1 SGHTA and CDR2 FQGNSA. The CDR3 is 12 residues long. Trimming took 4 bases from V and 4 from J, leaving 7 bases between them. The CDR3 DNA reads TGTGCCAGCAGCTCGACGGCCTATGGCTACACCTTC. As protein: CASSSTAYGYTF. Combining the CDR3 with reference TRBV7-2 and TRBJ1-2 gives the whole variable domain GAGVSQSPSNKVTEKGKDVELRCDPISGHTALYWYRQSLGQGLEFLIYFQGNSAPDKSGLPSDRFSAERTGGSVSTLTIQRTQQEDSAVYLCASSSTAYGYTFGSGTRLTVV.

The CDR3 is CASSLEGTYTEAFF. CDR3 DNA sequence: TGTGCCAGCAGCTTAGAGGGGACATACACTGAAGCTTTCTTT. The rearrangement uses TRBV7-2 and TRBJ1-1; D is possibly TRBD1 (6 bases). In germline, CDR1 is SGHTA, CDR2 FQGNSA. The CDR3 runs to 14 residues. V was shortened by 1 base and J by 3 bases, with 9 bases between the two germline ends.

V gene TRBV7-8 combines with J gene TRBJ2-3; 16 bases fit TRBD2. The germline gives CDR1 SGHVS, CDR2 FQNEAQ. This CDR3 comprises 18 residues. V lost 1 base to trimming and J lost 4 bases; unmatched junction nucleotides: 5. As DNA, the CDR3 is TGTGCCAGCAGCTTAGTGGGGACTAGCGGGGGGGCCGCAGATACGCAGTATTTT. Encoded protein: CASSLVGTSGGAADTQYF.

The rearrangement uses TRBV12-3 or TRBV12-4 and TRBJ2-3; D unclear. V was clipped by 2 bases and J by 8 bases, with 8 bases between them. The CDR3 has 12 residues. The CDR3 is CASSLLDGTQYF. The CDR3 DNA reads TGTGCCAGCAGTTTACTAGACGGTACGCAGTATTTT.

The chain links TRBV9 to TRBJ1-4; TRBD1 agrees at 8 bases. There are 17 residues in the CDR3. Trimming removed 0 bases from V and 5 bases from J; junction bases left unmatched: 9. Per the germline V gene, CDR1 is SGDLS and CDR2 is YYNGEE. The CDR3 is CASSVGSFRDRNEKLFF. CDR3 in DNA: TGTGCCAGCAGCGTAGGATCGTTCCGGGACAGGAATGAAAAACTGTTTTTT.

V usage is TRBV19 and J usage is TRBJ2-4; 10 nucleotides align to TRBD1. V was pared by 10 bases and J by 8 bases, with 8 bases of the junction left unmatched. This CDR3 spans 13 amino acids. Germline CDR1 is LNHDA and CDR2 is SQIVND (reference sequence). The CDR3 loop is CATRGQGTHIQYF. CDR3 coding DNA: TGTGCCACCAGGGGACAGGGGACGCACATTCAGTACTTC.

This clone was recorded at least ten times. DNA for the CDR3: TGTGCCAGCAGCGAGGGACAGGGTCAGCCCCAGCATTTT. Encoded protein: CASSEGQGQPQHF. V and J are TRBV7-9 and TRBJ1-5; 9 positions agree with TRBD1. The V segment lost 5 bases and the J segment 6 bases; nucleotides outside the gene matches: 2. CDR1 and CDR2 (germline): SEHNR, FQNEAQ (reference sequence). The CDR3 runs to 13 residues. Full variable domain (missing parts from reference TRBV7-9 and TRBJ1-5): DTGVSQNPRHKITKRGQNVTFRCDPISEHNRLYWYRQTLGQGPEFLTYFQNEAQLEKSRLLSDRFSAERPKGSFSTLEIQRTEQGDSAMYLCASSEGQGQPQHFGDGTRLSIL.

The CDR3 here is CASSPGGYTGELFF. As DNA, the CDR3 is TGTGCCAGCTCACCAGGGGGTTACACCGGGGAGCTGTTTTTT. The V call is TRBV18, the J call TRBJ2-2, with D perhaps TRBD1 or TRBD2 (5 bases each). Per the germline V gene, CDR1 is KGHSH and CDR2 is LQKENI. Between the trimmed V and J ends, which lost 2 bases and 3 bases, there was a span of 7 bases. The CDR3 contains 14 residues. Full variable domain (missing parts from reference TRBV18 and TRBJ2-2): NAGVMQNPRHLVRRRGQEARLRCSPMKGHSHVYWYRQLPEEGLKFMVYLQKENIIDESGMPKERFSAEFPKEGPSILRIQQVVRGDSAAYFCASSPGGYTGELFFGEGSRLTVL.

The CDR3 DNA reads TGTGCCAGCAGCTTGGTGGTGACAGGGGGCACTGAAGCTTTCTTT. This gives the protein CASSLVVTGGTEAFF. The V call is TRBV5-6, the J call TRBJ1-1; 9 bases align to TRBD1. V trimming: 0 bases; J trimming: 4 bases; junction bases outside the gene matches: 4. Per germline, CDR1 SGHDT and CDR2 YYEEEE. This CDR3 comprises 15 residues. Full variable domain (remainder filled in from reference TRBV5-6 and TRBJ1-1): DAGVTQSPTHLIKTRGQQVTLRCSPKSGHDTVSWYQQALGQGPQFIFQYYEEEERQRGNFPDRFSGHQFPNYSSELNVNALLLGDSALYLCASSLVVTGGTEAFFGQGTRLTVV.

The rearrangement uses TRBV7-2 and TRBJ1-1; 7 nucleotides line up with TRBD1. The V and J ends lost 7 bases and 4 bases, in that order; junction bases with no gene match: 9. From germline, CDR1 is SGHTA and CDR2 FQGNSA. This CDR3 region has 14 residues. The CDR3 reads CASMRQGGGTEAFF. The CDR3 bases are TGTGCCAGCATGCGACAGGGAGGGGGCACTGAAGCTTTCTTT. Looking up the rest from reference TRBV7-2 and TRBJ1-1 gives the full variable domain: GAGVSQSPSNKVTEKGKDVELRCDPISGHTALYWYRQSLGQGLEFLIYFQGNSAPDKSGLPSDRFSAERTGGSVSTLTIQRTQQEDSAVYLCASMRQGGGTEAFFGQGTRLTVV.

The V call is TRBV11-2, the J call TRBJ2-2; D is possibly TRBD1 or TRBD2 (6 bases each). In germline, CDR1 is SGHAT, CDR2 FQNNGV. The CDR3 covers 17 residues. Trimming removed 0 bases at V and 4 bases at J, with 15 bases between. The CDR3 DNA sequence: TGTGCCAGCAGCTTAGATGGTGGCAGGGGAGGCACCGGGGAGCTGTTTTTT. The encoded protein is CASSLDGGRGGTGELFF.

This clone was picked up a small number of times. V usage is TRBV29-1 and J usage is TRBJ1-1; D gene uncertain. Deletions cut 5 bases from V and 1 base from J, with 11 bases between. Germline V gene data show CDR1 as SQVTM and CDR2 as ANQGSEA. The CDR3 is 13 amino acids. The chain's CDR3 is CSVSLTGNTEAFF. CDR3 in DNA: TGCAGCGTTTCTCTTACCGGGAACACTGAAGCTTTCTTT.

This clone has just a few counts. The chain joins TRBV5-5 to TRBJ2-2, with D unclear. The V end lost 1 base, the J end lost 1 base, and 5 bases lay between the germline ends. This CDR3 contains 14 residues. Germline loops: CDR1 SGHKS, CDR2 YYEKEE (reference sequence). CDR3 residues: CASSLLLNTGELFF. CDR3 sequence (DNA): TGTGCCAGCAGCTTGTTGCTGAACACCGGGGAGCTGTTTTTT.

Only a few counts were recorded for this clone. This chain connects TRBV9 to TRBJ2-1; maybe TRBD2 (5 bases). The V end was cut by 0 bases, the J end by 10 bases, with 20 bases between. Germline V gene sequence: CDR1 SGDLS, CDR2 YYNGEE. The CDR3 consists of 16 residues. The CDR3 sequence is CASSVGLTTSLGEQFF. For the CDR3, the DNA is TGTGCCAGCAGCGTAGGCTTGACTACCAGCCTAGGAGAGCAGTTCTTC.

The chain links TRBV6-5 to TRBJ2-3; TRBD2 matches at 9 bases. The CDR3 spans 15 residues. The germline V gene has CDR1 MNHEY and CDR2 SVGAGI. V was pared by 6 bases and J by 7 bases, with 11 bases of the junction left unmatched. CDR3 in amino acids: CASRPKGTSPHTQYF. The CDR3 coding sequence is TGTGCCAGCAGACCCAAGGGGACTAGCCCTCATACGCAGTATTTT.

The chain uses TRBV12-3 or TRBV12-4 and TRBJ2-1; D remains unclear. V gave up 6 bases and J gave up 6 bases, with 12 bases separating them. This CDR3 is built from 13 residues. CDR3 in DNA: TGTGCCAGCAGCCAGAATGCAGTCAATGAGCAGTTCTTC. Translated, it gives CASSQNAVNEQFF.